Each of the 28 T cell receptor beta chains below was sequenced from the same sample in a study of T cells in Graves' hyperthyroidism and ophthalmopathy. RNA transcripts provided the source from which TCR beta CDR3 regions were amplified. Researchers ran a first-round RT-PCR on the TCR CDR3 using the HTBI primer set. Using its own MiXCR run on the multiplex PCR reads, TCRdb lists one record per CDR3 protein. The repertoire holds 400,000 to 600,000 distinct CDR3 sequences, with around 21% as singletons. Specimen: blood. These receptors all stem from a man aged 18 to 29 with Graves' hyperthyroidism.

The rearrangement joins TRBV20-1 to TRBJ2-5; D perhaps matches TRBD1 (7 bases). The V end was cut by 6 bases, the J end by 5 bases, with 22 bases between. Germline V gene data show CDR1 as DFQATT and CDR2 as SNEGSKA (reference sequence). The CDR3 totals 15 residues. For the CDR3, the DNA is TGCAGTGCGGACCCCGCAGGGGGAGGTCGGGAGACCCAGTACTTC. This codes for CSADPAGGGRETQYF.

The chain recombines TRBV7-6 with TRBJ2-7, with 8 bases identical to TRBD2. The junction had 19 bases not matched to a gene; V was cut back by 5 bases and J by 4 bases. There are 18 residues in the CDR3. Germline assignment: CDR1 SGHVS and CDR2 FNYEAQ. CDR3 in amino acids: CASSAAGASTNHLYEQYF. The CDR3 coding sequence is TGTGCCAGCAGCGCAGCGGGGGCCAGTACCAATCACCTTTACGAGCAGTACTTC.

The chain recombines TRBV24-1 with TRBJ1-5; D unresolved. The CDR3 covers 14 residues. The germline V and J ends were trimmed by 3 bases and 6 bases, with 11 bases remaining between them. Germline V gene lookup returns CDR1 KGHDR and CDR2 SFDVKD. The CDR3 loop reads CATSDPQSGQPQHF. The CDR3 region has the DNA TGTGCCACCAGTGATCCTCAGAGCGGTCAGCCCCAGCATTTT.

This clonotype showed up many times. The CDR3 protein is CASSIHGGPRQYF. CDR3 nucleotide sequence: TGTGCCAGCAGCATACACGGGGGCCCGAGACAGTACTTC. V is TRBV5-8 and J is TRBJ2-7, with D perhaps TRBD1 or TRBD2 (6 bases each). The CDR3 covers 13 residues. Trimming pared 4 bases from V and 10 bases from J, leaving 18 bases between. Germline-derived CDR1 and CDR2 are SGHTS and YDEGEE.

This clonotype was observed a handful of times. The chain couples TRBV2 to TRBJ1-2, with a possible D match to TRBD1 (5 bases). Germline CDR1 SNHLY, CDR2 FYNNEI. The length of the CDR3 is 13 residues. Trimming removed 6 bases at V and 2 bases at J, with 10 bases between. The DNA of the CDR3 is TGTGCCAGCAGGGTCAGACAGAACTATGGCTACACCTTC. This gives the protein CASRVRQNYGYTF.

This clonotype showed up many times. The chain links TRBV27 to TRBJ2-7, with a possible D match to TRBD1 (5 bases). The germline V gene encodes CDR1 MNHEY and CDR2 SMNVEV (reference sequence). CDR3 length: 14 residues. V lost 4 bases, J lost 2 bases, and 12 bases lay in between. The CDR3 DNA reads TGTGCCAGCAGTTGGTCCCAGGGCCCCTACGAGCAGTACTTC. Translating it yields CASSWSQGPYEQYF.

The sample holds a few counts of this clonotype. The V gene is TRBV19, the J gene TRBJ1-1; D is unresolved. CDR1 and CDR2 (germline): LNHDA, SQIVND (reference sequence). The V and J ends lost 8 bases and 2 bases respectively, with 18 bases between them. This CDR3 has 15 amino acids. The CDR3 DNA sequence: TGTGCCAGTGGTTCGGACGGAGCGCTTAACACTGAAGCTTTCTTT. Encoded protein: CASGSDGALNTEAFF.

To note about this clonotype: The junction and the germline gene differ at one end; a read error may be behind it. The chain combines TRBV5-1 with TRBJ2-5; D unclear. Germline values: CDR1 SGHRS, CDR2 YFSETQ. The CDR3 covers 11 residues. CDR3 in DNA: TGCGCCAGCAGCTTAGCAGATACCCTGTACTTC. It translates to CASSLADTLYF.

J is TRBJ1-1 and V is TRBV12-3 or TRBV12-4, with 8 bases lining up with TRBD1. V lost 6 bases and J lost 4; bases outside the gene matches: 13. This CDR3 spans 16 amino acids. DNA of the CDR3: TGTGCCAGCAGCTCCTTAGTGACAACAGGGGGCACTGAAGCTTTCTTT. Protein sequence: CASSSLVTTGGTEAFF.

This clonotype appeared many times. The chain uses TRBV6-1 and TRBJ1-1; the D is unclear. The CDR3 has 15 residues. The ends were cut back, 2 bases at V and 3 bases at J, with 13 bases in the middle. CDR1 and CDR2 from the germline V gene are MNHNS and SASEGT. CDR3 sequence reads: CASSELPGWDTEAFF. Written as DNA, the CDR3 is TGTGCCAGCAGTGAACTTCCGGGTTGGGACACTGAAGCTTTCTTT.

The V gene is TRBV12-3 or TRBV12-4, the J gene TRBJ1-2; TRBD1 is a possible D gene (5 bases). The CDR3 contains 16 residues. The V end lost 5 bases, the J end lost 4 bases, and 20 bases lay between the germline ends. DNA for the CDR3: TGTGCCAGCAGTCTCGGCGCCGAACAGGCAATCTATGGCTACACCTTC. Protein sequence: CASSLGAEQAIYGYTF.

This clonotype was recorded many times. The chain is built from TRBV7-8 and TRBJ2-2; no definite D call. The CDR3 runs to 15 residues. V lost 1 base to trimming and J lost 7 bases, with 13 bases between them. CDR1 is SGHVS, CDR2 FQNEAQ, per germline. The CDR3, as DNA: TGTGCCAGCAGCTTAGAGGAACTTAGAGGCGGGGAGCTGTTTTTT. Its translation is CASSLEELRGGELFF. Filled out from reference TRBV7-8 and TRBJ2-2, the complete variable domain reads GAGVSQSPRYKVAKRGQDVALRCDPISGHVSLFWYQQALGQGPEFLTYFQNEAQLDKSGLPSDRFFAERPEGSVSTLKIQRTQQEDSAVYLCASSLEELRGGELFFGEGSRLTVL.

At least ten counts were recorded for this clonotype. The V call is TRBV6-2 or TRBV6-3, the J call TRBJ2-5; 9 nucleotides agree with TRBD1. V lost 4 bases to trimming and J lost 4 bases; unmatched junction nucleotides: 16. This CDR3 has 18 amino acids. CDR1 and CDR2 (germline): MNHEY, SVGEGT. The CDR3 sequence is CASSFDPTPGQGGETQYF. The CDR3 DNA follows: TGTGCCAGCAGTTTCGACCCGACGCCGGGACAGGGTGGAGAGACCCAGTACTTC.

In its sample, this clonotype was seen many times. The J gene is TRBJ1-2, the V gene TRBV7-2, with D perhaps TRBD1 (5 bases). V was cut by 4 bases and J by 2 bases, with 14 bases left in between. The CDR3 contains 15 residues. Germline values: CDR1 SGHTA, CDR2 FQGNSA. CDR3 amino acids: CASSYIFRDNYGYTF. In nucleotides, the CDR3 is TGTGCCAGCAGCTACATCTTCCGGGACAACTATGGCTACACCTTC. The full variable domain, rest sourced from reference TRBV7-2 and TRBJ1-2, is GAGVSQSPSNKVTEKGKDVELRCDPISGHTALYWYRQSLGQGLEFLIYFQGNSAPDKSGLPSDRFSAERTGGSVSTLTIQRTQQEDSAVYLCASSYIFRDNYGYTFGSGTRLTVV.

In this sample, this clonotype turned up many times. This chain connects TRBV30 to TRBJ1-1; TRBD1 matches at 8 bases. Trimming cost V 0 bases and J 1 base; bases outside gene matches: 7. CDR3 length: 16 amino acids. The germline CDR1 and CDR2 sequences are GTSNPN and SVGIG (reference sequence). The CDR3: CAWSVGTGGANTEAFF. CDR3 sequence (DNA): TGTGCCTGGAGTGTCGGGACAGGAGGGGCGAACACTGAAGCTTTCTTT.

V gene TRBV2 combines with J gene TRBJ1-1; D is possibly TRBD1 (5 bases). The CDR3 runs to 14 residues. Germline values: CDR1 SNHLY, CDR2 FYNNEI. V lost 4 bases, J lost 1 base, and 10 bases lay in between. CDR3 nucleotides: TGTGCCAGCAGTGGCAGGGTTTCGAACACTGAAGCTTTCTTT. It encodes CASSGRVSNTEAFF.

This clonotype turned up a few times. This chain uses TRBV15 with TRBJ1-2, with no clear D. The CDR3 loop spans 14 amino acids. The germline gives CDR1 LNHNV, CDR2 YYDKDF (reference sequence). The V end lost 0 bases, the J end lost 8 bases, and 13 bases lay between the germline ends. The CDR3 coding sequence is TGTGCCACCAGCAGAGATATGGCCCGACCGGGCTACACCTTC. Translated: CATSRDMARPGYTF. Looking up the rest from reference TRBV15 and TRBJ1-2 gives the full variable domain: DAMVIQNPRYQVTQFGKPVTLSCSQTLNHNVMYWYQQKSSQAPKLLFHYYDKDFNNEADTPDNFQSRRPNTSFCFLDIRSPGLGDTAMYLCATSRDMARPGYTFGSGTRLTVV.

This clonotype was counted at least ten times. V and J are TRBV6-2 or TRBV6-3 and TRBJ2-7, with D uncertain. Germline V gene lookup returns CDR1 MNHEY and CDR2 SVGEGT. Trimming removed 5 bases from V and 7 bases from J, with 15 bases in between. This CDR3 is built from 13 residues. Here the CDR3 reads CASSPTWTGEQYF. CDR3 coding DNA: TGTGCCAGCAGTCCCACATGGACCGGGGAGCAGTACTTC.

On this clonotype: It may be a read error: a sequence one base away is much more abundant. J is TRBJ2-1 and V is TRBV12-3 or TRBV12-4; D might be TRBD2 (7 bases). CDR3 size: 12 residues. CDR3 coding DNA: TGTGCCAGCGGGGGGGCCTGGGAGGAGCAGCTCTTC. This encodes CASGGAWEEQLF.

The chain has TRBV2 and TRBJ2-7; D is unresolved. Germline V CDR1 and CDR2: SNHLY, FYNNEI. CDR3 length equals 11 residues. V lost 6 bases and J 7 bases, leaving 10 bases between the germline ends. The CDR3 sequence is CASRAFGEQYF. The CDR3 region has the DNA TGTGCCAGCAGGGCCTTCGGGGAGCAGTACTTC.

The table lists this clonotype with many counts. The gene calls are TRBV4-1 and TRBJ2-5; TRBD1 might be the D (5 bases). The length of the CDR3 is 16 residues. V dropped 4 bases and J dropped 5 bases, with 20 bases sitting between them. Germline CDR1 MGHRA, CDR2 YSYEKL. The CDR3 DNA reads TGCGCCAGCAGCCCCCTTCCTGTGACAGCGTCGGAGACCCAGTACTTC. This translates into CASSPLPVTASETQYF.

This clonotype was recorded at least ten times. An end of the junction does not agree with germline; a read error may underlie this. This rearrangement joins TRBV7-7 to TRBJ2-5; 10 bases agree with TRBD1. CDR1 is SSHAT and CDR2 is FNYEAQ in the germline V gene (reference sequence). The CDR3 is 15 amino acids. In DNA form, the CDR3 reads TGTGCTAGCAGCTTTGCCGGGACAGGGGAAGAGACCCAGTACTTC. Protein product: CASSFAGTGEETQYF.

This clonotype showed up many times. V is TRBV7-9 and J is TRBJ1-1, with no clear D. CDR3 length: 15 residues. CDR1 SEHNR and CDR2 FQNEAQ come from the germline V gene (reference sequence). Trimming stripped 5 bases from V and 0 bases from J, with 13 bases between. DNA of the CDR3: TGTGCCAGCAGCCCCGTCCGGGGAGTGAACACTGAAGCTTTCTTT. Translation: CASSPVRGVNTEAFF.

Remarks on this clonotype: A read error may account for a junction end that differs from germline. This sequence joins TRBV27 and TRBJ2-5; D not resolved. Germline CDR1 MNHEY, CDR2 SMNVEV (reference sequence). This CDR3 region has 13 residues. DNA for the CDR3: TGTGCCAGCCGTTTCACCCTAGGCGGGACCCAGTACTTC. This sequence encodes CASRFTLGGTQYF.

This clonotype was seen repeatedly, ten times or more. The V and J genes are TRBV29-1 and TRBJ2-5; D gene ambiguous. The CDR3 loop spans 13 amino acids. Per germline, CDR1 SQVTM and CDR2 ANQGSEA. Deletions cut 2 bases from V and 4 bases from J, with 11 bases between. In DNA form, the CDR3 reads TGCAGCGTTGAACGGTGGACCGGAGAGACCCAGTACTTC. Its protein product is CSVERWTGETQYF. Supplemented by reference TRBV29-1 and TRBJ2-5, the full variable domain reads SAVISQKPSRDICQRGTSLTIQCQVDSQVTMMFWYRQQPGQSLTLIATANQGSEATYESGFVIDKFPISRPNLTFSTLTVSNMSPEDSSIYLCSVERWTGETQYFGPGTRLLVL.

This clonotype has only one observation. This chain uses TRBV20-1 with TRBJ1-2, with TRBD1 identical over 7 bases. The germline V gene has CDR1 DFQATT and CDR2 SNEGSKA (reference sequence). J gave up 4 bases and V 8 bases, and 13 bases lay outside the gene matches. There are 14 residues in the CDR3. The DNA of the CDR3 is TGCAGTACCATTACCCGGGACAGTATCTATGGCTACACCTTC. Its translation is CSTITRDSIYGYTF.

In this sample, this clonotype turned up many times. J is TRBJ2-5 and V is TRBV27, with D unresolved. Deletions cut 0 bases from V and 1 base from J, with 6 bases between. The germline V gene has CDR1 MNHEY and CDR2 SMNVEV (reference sequence). The CDR3 loop spans 14 amino acids. CDR3 protein: CASSLSGSQETQYF. CDR3 coding DNA: TGTGCCAGCAGTTTATCTGGCAGCCAAGAGACCCAGTACTTC.

This clonotype has a count of ten or more. J is TRBJ2-7 and V is TRBV5-1, with D perhaps matching TRBD1 or TRBD2 (5 bases each). The CDR3 consists of 14 residues. V dropped 2 bases and J dropped 4 bases, with 13 bases sitting between them. From germline, CDR1 is SGHRS and CDR2 YFSETQ. The CDR3 sequence: CASSFWDDTYEQYF. CDR3 DNA: TGCGCCAGCAGCTTTTGGGACGACACTTACGAGCAGTACTTC.